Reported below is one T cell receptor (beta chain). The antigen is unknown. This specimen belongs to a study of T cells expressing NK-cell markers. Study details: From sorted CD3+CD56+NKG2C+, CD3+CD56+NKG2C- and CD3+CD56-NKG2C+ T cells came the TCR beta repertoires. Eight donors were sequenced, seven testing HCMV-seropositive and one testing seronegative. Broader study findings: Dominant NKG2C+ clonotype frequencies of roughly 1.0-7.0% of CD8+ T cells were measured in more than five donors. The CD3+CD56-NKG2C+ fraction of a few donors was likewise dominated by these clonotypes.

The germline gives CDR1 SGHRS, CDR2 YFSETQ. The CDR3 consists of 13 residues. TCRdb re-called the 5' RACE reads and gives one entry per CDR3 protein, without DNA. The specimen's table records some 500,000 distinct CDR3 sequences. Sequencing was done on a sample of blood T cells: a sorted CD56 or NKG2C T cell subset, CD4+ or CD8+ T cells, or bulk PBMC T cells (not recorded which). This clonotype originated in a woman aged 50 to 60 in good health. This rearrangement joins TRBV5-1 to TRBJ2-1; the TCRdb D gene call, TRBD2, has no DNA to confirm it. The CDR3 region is CASKPSGRDEQFF.